This T cell receptor beta chain was sequenced during a study of blood T cell repertoires in COVID-19. Using immunoSEQ multiplex PCR, the repertoire was profiled, and TCRdb retains in-frame clones only, with some absent. The top ten hold 2.5% to 3% of the sample, which has around 200,000 clones, 88% seen once. Sequenced sample: PBMCs or T cells enriched from blood (not recorded which). This clonotype originated in a woman between 25 and 40 years old who had recovered from COVID-19.

The CDR3 DNA reads TGTGCCAGCAGCGAAATTCCCGGGGGTAAAAACATTCAGTACTTC. It translates to CASSEIPGGKNIQYF. The chain has TRBV5-4 and TRBJ2-4, with TRBD2 as a possible D gene (6 bases). Trimming took off 4 bases at V and 4 bases at J, with 15 bases between the two ends. CDR3 length: 15 residues. The germline V gene encodes CDR1 SGHNT and CDR2 YYREEE (reference sequence).